This TCR beta chain was documented in a study of shared clonotypes between healthy human individuals (dated by TCRdb to between 2020 and 2021). A note on the overall study: Three men and two women, aged 18 to 49 years, made up the cohort. To increase sequencing depth and limit assay-specific biases, TCR repertoire library preparation and sequencing were carried out by different laboratories using diverse techniques. The study deeply sequenced blood TCR repertoires of five healthy adults to estimate repertoire size and the extent of clonotype sharing between individuals. For each donor, CD4 naive and CD4 memory were each given three plates, CD8 naive was given two plates, and CD8 memory was given one plate. Each donor's leukapheresis produced roughly between roughly 0.9 and 8.9 billion PBMCs.

Donors were healthy HIV-negative adults with no recently reported acute infections or vaccinations. Every donor was a Caucasian adult residing in Nashville, Tennessee, USA. CD4+ T cells were enriched through magnetic negative selection, after which naive cells were positively selected on CD45RA and the remaining negative fraction served as the memory subset. Blood was collected by leukapheresis, and PBMCs were isolated by Ficoll-Histopaque density gradient centrifugation and then cryopreserved in liquid nitrogen vapor phase. Purity and quantity of every magnetically sorted T cell population were checked by analytical flow cytometry. Genomic DNA was isolated from every sorted fraction and measured by UV absorbance on a Nanodrop 2000c. CDR1 SGHTA and CDR2 FQGNSA were looked up in the germline V gene. V loses 1 base, J loses 4 bases, and the germline ends lie 13 bases apart. Measured from the cysteine to the phenylalanine, the CDR3 is 16 residues long. The sequence is cut down to CDR3 DNA, 48 bases in frame from base 1.

Using the deep immunoSEQ assay, TCR CDR3 regions were amplified from genomic DNA by multiplex PCR. Extracted genomic DNA from each cell subset was distributed evenly across all wells of several immunoSEQ 96-well plates, and each plate was treated as a replicate. For sorted subsets, approximately 200 ng of genomic DNA, equivalent to 30,000 or so T cell genomes, went into each replicate PCR. Purified libraries were measured with a Qubit 3.0 fluorometer, size-checked on a Bioanalyzer 2100, and measured again with the KAPA Library Quantification kit. Every immunoSEQ 96-well plate was sequenced on a dedicated single-read 150-cycle Illumina NextSeq 550 flow cell. Processing in the source paper ran as follows. Because only junctional sequences without quality scores were contained in the immunoSEQ output, filtering matching that applied to full-length reads could not be performed. To assign V/J genes and CDR3, sequences were annotated against IMGT germline references using PyIR, a Python wrapper for IgBLAST v1.9. Any read was removed if the V/J assignment was weak (E-value above 1e-6), the CDR3 was missing, or the read contained stop codons, out-of-frame junctions, or ambiguous translated residues. V3J clonotypes were defined as sequences sharing an identical inferred V gene, J gene, and CDR3 amino acid sequence. To compute the percentage overlap between repertoires, the number of shared unique clonotypes was divided by the size of the smaller repertoire. Three approaches were used to assess repertoire richness: RTK rarefaction, the Chao1 estimator, and Recon v2.1 estimates of unobserved clonotypes. Generation probabilities for all TCRbeta clonotypes obtained by the gDNA method from several donors were computed using OLGA. Sourced from immuneACCESS, this table was stored by TCRdb with only in-frame sequences that have V and J called. A share of the clones is absent; for the studies checked, an unresolved V gene accounts for under half, and the remainder has no known explanation. The D gene and trimming were derived from the DNA, and the V and J assignments and clone size from that table. Present in this sample are roughly 2,500,000 clones, roughly 93% of which were seen just once. Roughly 0.36% of the sample comes from the top ten.

Remarks on this clone: The clone's antigen remains unknown. The record has no base qualities; no much larger clone is one base away.

What the research found in general, with its limitations: Estimated clonotype richness was generally larger for naive than for memory subsets. Even with the large sequencing depth, rarefaction of the sorted-subset datasets indicated that sequencing was incomplete. Pairwise subsampling indicated that sequencing depth was expected to affect the degree of clonotype sharing among donors. The small number of donors limited the genetic and exposure-history diversity represented. About 5% of naive CD4, roughly 3.6% of naive CD8, 2.3% of memory CD4, and over 0.35% of memory CD8 clonotypes were shared across several donors. Compared with non-shared clonotypes, the clonotypes found in all four sorted-subset donors had higher generation probabilities. Only blood was sampled, and tissue TCR repertoires likely differ from those in blood.

The specimen was naive CD4+ T cells from PBMCs. The sample's cell subset or site label, decoded: CD45RA+ positively selected. In this chain, TRBV7-2 is recombined with TRBJ2-2; TRBD1 could be the D gene, as 6 bases match. This clonotype was sampled from a man between 18 and 29 years old in good health. Some clones in this sample may be carry-over from other donors' samples. The encoded CDR3 is CASSLGGLAGTGELFF. Read as DNA, the sequence is TGTGCCAGCAGCTTAGGGGGGCTCGCGGGCACCGGGGAGCTGTTTTTT.